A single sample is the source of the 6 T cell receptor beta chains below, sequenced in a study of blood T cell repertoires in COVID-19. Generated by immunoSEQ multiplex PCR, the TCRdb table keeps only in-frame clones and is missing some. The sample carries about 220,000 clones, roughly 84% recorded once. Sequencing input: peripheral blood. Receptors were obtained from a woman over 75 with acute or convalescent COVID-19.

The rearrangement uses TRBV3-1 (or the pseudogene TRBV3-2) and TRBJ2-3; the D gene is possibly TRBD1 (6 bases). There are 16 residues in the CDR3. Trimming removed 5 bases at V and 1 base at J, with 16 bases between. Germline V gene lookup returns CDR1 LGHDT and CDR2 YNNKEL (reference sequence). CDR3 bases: TGTGCCAGCAGCTATACAGGGATTAGGGGCACAGATACGCAGTATTTT. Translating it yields CASSYTGIRGTDTQYF.

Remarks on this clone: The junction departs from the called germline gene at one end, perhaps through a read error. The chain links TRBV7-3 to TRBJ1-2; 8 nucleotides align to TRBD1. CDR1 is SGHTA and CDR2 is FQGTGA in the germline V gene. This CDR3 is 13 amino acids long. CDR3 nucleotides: TGTGCCAGCGGCTATCCGGGACAGGAGGCCCCCGACTTC. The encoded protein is CASGYPGQEAPDF.

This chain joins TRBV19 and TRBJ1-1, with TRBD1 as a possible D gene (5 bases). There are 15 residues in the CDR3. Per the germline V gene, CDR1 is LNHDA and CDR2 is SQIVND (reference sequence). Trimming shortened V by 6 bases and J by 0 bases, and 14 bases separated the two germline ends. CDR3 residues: CASSHRQRMNTEAFF. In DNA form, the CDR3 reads TGTGCCAGTAGCCACCGACAGAGAATGAACACTGAAGCTTTCTTT.

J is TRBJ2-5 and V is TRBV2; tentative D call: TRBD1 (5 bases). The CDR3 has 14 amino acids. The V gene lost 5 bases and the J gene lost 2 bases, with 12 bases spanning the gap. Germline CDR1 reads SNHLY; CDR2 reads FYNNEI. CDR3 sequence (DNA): TGTGCCAGCAGTCTAGGGGCAGGGCAAGAGACCCAGTACTTC. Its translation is CASSLGAGQETQYF.

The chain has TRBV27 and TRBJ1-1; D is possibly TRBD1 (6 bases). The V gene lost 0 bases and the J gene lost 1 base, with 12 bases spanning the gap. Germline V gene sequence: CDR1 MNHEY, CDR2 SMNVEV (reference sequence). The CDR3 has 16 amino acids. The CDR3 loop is CASSLSRQVSNTEAFF. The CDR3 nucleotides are TGTGCCAGCAGTTTATCGAGACAGGTGTCGAACACTGAAGCTTTCTTT.

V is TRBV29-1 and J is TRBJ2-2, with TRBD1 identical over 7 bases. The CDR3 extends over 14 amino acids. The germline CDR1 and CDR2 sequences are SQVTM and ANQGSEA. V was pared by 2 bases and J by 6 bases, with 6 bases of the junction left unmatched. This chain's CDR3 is CSVERTGVAGELFF. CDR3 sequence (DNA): TGCAGCGTTGAACGGACAGGTGTTGCCGGGGAGCTGTTTTTT.